This T cell receptor beta chain originates from a study of T-cell reconstitution after alpha-beta-depleted transplantation in children. Study-level findings and limits: There were some patients whose high TCRbeta diversity at day 60 came from surviving recipient T cells and thymic progenitors.

This CDR3 comprises 15 residues. V was clipped by 3 bases and J by 2 bases; unmatched bases: 4. This clonotype was counted at least ten times. Its antigen is still unknown. The TCRbeta library incorporated unique molecular identifiers. TCRdb passed the PCR reads through MiXCR, listing each CDR3 protein once. The sample consists of around 200,000 distinct CDR3 sequences, about 8.7% of them appearing once. The source of this sequence is a male patient between 2 and 10 years old who had a stem cell transplant for acute myeloid leukemia, so the T cells may come from the graft donor. The sequencing here drew on PBMCs, mostly from graft donor cells, taken 360 days after TCRalphabeta/CD19-depleted stem cell transplant. This sequence joins TRBV12-3 or TRBV12-4 and TRBJ2-1, with 7 bases that match TRBD2. The CDR3 nucleotides read TGTGCCAGCAGTTTCCTCGGGGGGACCTACAATGAGCAGTTCTTC. Protein: CASSFLGGTYNEQFF.